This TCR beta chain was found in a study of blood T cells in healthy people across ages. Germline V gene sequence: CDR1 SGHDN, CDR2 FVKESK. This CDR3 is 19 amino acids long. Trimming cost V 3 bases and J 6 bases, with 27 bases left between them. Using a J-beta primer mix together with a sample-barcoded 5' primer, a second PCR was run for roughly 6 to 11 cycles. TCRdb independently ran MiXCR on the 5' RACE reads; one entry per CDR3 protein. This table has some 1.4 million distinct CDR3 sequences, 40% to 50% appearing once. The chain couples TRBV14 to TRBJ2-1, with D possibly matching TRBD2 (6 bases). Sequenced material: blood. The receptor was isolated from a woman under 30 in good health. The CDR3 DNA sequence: TGTGCCAGCAGCCAGGATACCGCTCGGTTTAGCGGATGGGGCAATGAGCAGTTCTTC. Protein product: CASSQDTARFSGWGNEQFF.